These T cell receptor beta chains were read from a single sample in a study of T-cell reconstitution after alpha-beta-depleted transplantation in children. TCRdb independently ran MiXCR on the PCR reads; one entry per CDR3 protein. The table includes about 580,000 distinct CDR3 sequences, around 23% detected once. The sequences come from PBMCs, mostly from graft donor cells, collected 360 days after TCRalphabeta/CD19-depleted stem cell transplant. Receptor source: a boy under three years old who had a stem cell transplant for acute myeloid leukemia, so the T cells may come from the graft donor. CDR3s include the opening cysteine and the closing phenylalanine or tryptophan. D genes are given only for firm matches. Only part of the rows carry a size: once, few, many, or a class if the clone is expanded.

j_call clone_size v_call d_call cdr3_aa cdr3_nt
TRBJ2-1 - TRBV24-1 - CATSDTLGDKSYNEQCF TGTGCCACCAGTGATACCCTCGGGGACAAAAGCTACAATGAGCAGTGCTTC
TRBJ2-1 many TRBV6-5 TRBD2 CASSSTTSGLSYNEQFF TGTGCCAGCAGTTCCACCACTAGCGGGCTCTCCTACAATGAGCAGTTCTTC
TRBJ2-5 many TRBV12-3/TRBV12-4 - CASSFGTDNQETQYF TGTGCCAGCAGTTTCGGGACTGACAACCAAGAGACCCAGTACTTC
TRBJ2-2 - TRBV7-2 TRBD1 CASSLARGQGARRSGELFF TGTGCCAGCAGCTTAGCCCGGGGACAGGGGGCAAGGAGGTCCGGGGAGCTGTTTTTT
TRBJ2-3 few TRBV11-1 TRBD1 CASSSGQGRTDTQYF TGTGCCAGCAGCTCCGGACAGGGGAGGACAGATACGCAGTATTTT
TRBJ2-1 - TRBV6-4 - CASSESGARYNEQFF TGTGCCAGCAGCGAGTCAGGGGCTCGGTACAATGAGCAGTTCTTC
TRBJ2-5 - TRBV29-1 - CSVVTAQGRETQYF TGCAGCGTTGTAACGGCCCAGGGAAGAGAGACCCAGTACTTC
TRBJ2-7 - TRBV4-1 - CASSLYGTASSYEQYF TGCGCCAGCAGCCTATACGGGACCGCGAGCTCCTACGAGCAGTACTTC
TRBJ2-1 many TRBV5-1 TRBD2 CASSRIGTSPNEQFF TGCGCCAGCAGCAGAATCGGGACTAGTCCCAATGAGCAGTTCTTC
TRBJ2-2 - TRBV29-1 TRBD1 CSVAGGWDTGELFF TGCAGCGTCGCAGGGGGCTGGGACACCGGGGAGCTGTTTTTT
TRBJ1-2 few TRBV20-1 - CSARDAIGRVNTF TGCAGTGCTAGAGATGCTATCGGCAGGGTGAACACCTTC
TRBJ2-7 few TRBV20-1 TRBD2 CSAKGPAGWSYEQYF TGCAGTGCAAAGGGGCCAGCGGGGTGGTCCTACGAGCAGTACTTC
TRBJ2-1 many TRBV20-1 TRBD2 CSGLADDNEQFF TGCAGCGGACTAGCGGACGACAATGAGCAGTTCTTC
TRBJ2-1 - TRBV20-1 - CSASGAFNNEQFF TGCAGTGCTAGCGGGGCGTTTAACAATGAGCAGTTCTTC
TRBJ2-1 many TRBV11-3 TRBD2 CASSLSGGSSYNEQFF TGTGCCAGCAGCTTAAGCGGGGGGAGCTCCTACAATGAGCAGTTCTTC
TRBJ1-5 - TRBV20-1 - CSAPPRPGSNQPQHF TGCAGTGCCCCACCCCGTCCGGGCAGCAATCAGCCCCAGCATTTT
TRBJ2-7 - TRBV7-6 - CASSPNEGEQYF TGTGCCAGCAGCCCCAATGAGGGGGAGCAGTACTTC
TRBJ2-1 - TRBV27 - CASSLSWTTRGSEQFF TGTGCCAGCAGTTTATCCTGGACTACCCGGGGGAGTGAGCAGTTCTTC
TRBJ2-1 - TRBV28 - CASSSGRYNEQFF TGTGCCAGCAGTTCGGGACGTTACAATGAGCAGTTCTTC
TRBJ1-2 few TRBV2 - CASTMMGGEYGYTF TGTGCCAGCACCATGATGGGGGGAGAGTATGGCTACACCTTC
TRBJ2-1 - TRBV12-3/TRBV12-4 TRBD2 CASSNSGAYNEQFF TGTGCCAGCAGCAATAGCGGGGCCTACAATGAGCAGTTCTTC
TRBJ2-2 - TRBV5-5 - CASSLSTALIDTGELFF TGTGCCAGCAGCTTGAGCACAGCCCTAATAGACACCGGGGAGCTGTTTTTT
TRBJ1-2 few TRBV11-2 TRBD1 CASSLGALDRTYGYTF TGTGCCAGCAGCTTAGGAGCTTTGGACAGGACTTATGGCTACACCTTC
TRBJ1-2 few TRBV20-1 TRBD1 CSATGGQGSYGYTF TGCAGTGCTACCGGGGGACAGGGCAGCTATGGCTACACCTTC
TRBJ2-2 - TRBV5-6 - CASSLRVTGANTGELFF TGTGCCAGCAGCTTGCGAGTGACGGGGGCGAACACCGGGGAGCTGTTTTTT
TRBJ2-7 many TRBV7-2 - CASSPREADYEQYF TGTGCCAGCAGCCCCCGGGAAGCCGACTACGAGCAGTACTTC
TRBJ2-6 - TRBV4-1 - CASSQEMTFSGANVLTF TGCGCCAGCAGCCAAGAGATGACCTTCTCTGGGGCCAACGTCCTGACTTTC
TRBJ1-5 many TRBV20-1 - CSANMREEGSQPQHF TGCAGTGCTAATATGAGGGAGGAAGGGAGTCAGCCCCAGCATTTT
TRBJ2-3 - TRBV20-1 - CCARDGGGAYLTDTQYF TGCTGTGCTAGAGATGGCGGGGGCGCGTACCTCACAGATACGCAGTATTTT
TRBJ1-1 many TRBV12-3/TRBV12-4 TRBD1 CASSQGQGMTSGTEAFF TGTGCCAGCAGTCAAGGACAGGGAATGACCTCGGGCACTGAAGCTTTCTTT
TRBJ2-3 many TRBV7-6 TRBD1 CASSLDGRGTGGIDTQYF TGTGCCAGCAGCTTAGACGGAAGAGGGACAGGGGGCATAGATACGCAGTATTTT
TRBJ1-2 once TRBV20-1 TRBD1 CCAQGVPGSRVDGYTF TGCTGTGCCCAGGGGGTCCCGGGCTCCAGGGTTGATGGCTACACCTTC
TRBJ2-5 many TRBV6-5 - CASSYRPAPPETQYF TGTGCCAGCAGTTACCGGCCTGCACCCCCAGAGACCCAGTACTTC
TRBJ1-6 few TRBV6-1 - CASSDRVSPLHF TGTGCCAGCAGTGATAGGGTGTCACCCCTCCACTTT
TRBJ2-2 - TRBV7-2 TRBD1 CASSLASTGAESNTGELFF TGTGCCAGCAGCTTAGCCTCCACAGGGGCGGAGTCGAACACCGGGGAGCTGTTTTTT
TRBJ2-5 - TRBV20-1 TRBD2 CCARDLGTSGGRETQYF TGCTGTGCTAGAGATCTAGGGACTAGCGGGGGTAGGGAGACCCAGTACTTC
TRBJ1-2 few TRBV12-3/TRBV12-4 - CASSLGQIQNYGYTF TGTGCCAGCAGTTTAGGGCAAATCCAAAACTATGGCTACACCTTC
TRBJ2-5 - TRBV6-2/TRBV6-3 - CASINGVAEETQYF TGTGCCAGCATCAACGGGGTAGCGGAAGAGACCCAGTACTTC
TRBJ1-2 - TRBV11-2 TRBD1 CASSPSQDRGGGYTF TGTGCCAGCAGCCCTTCTCAGGACAGGGGCGGCGGCTACACCTTC
TRBJ2-7 few TRBV25-1 - CASSDGSYEQYF TGTGCCAGCAGTGATGGTTCCTACGAGCAGTACTTC